The 13 T cell receptor beta chains below were found in one sample sequenced in a study of technical replicates of blood from several donors. Data came from immunoSEQ multiplex PCR; TCRdb stores just in-frame clones and leaves some out. The sample lists approximately 60,000 clones, 87% seen once, with roughly 5.2% in the top ten. Specimen: PBMCs. These receptors all stem from a human donor in good health. Some clones in this sample may be carry-over from other donors' samples.

This clone has a single count. J is TRBJ1-2 and V is TRBV27; unclear D gene. V lost 3 bases to trimming and J lost 0 bases, with 8 bases between them. The CDR3 length is 14 residues. CDR1 is MNHEY and CDR2 is SMNVEV in the germline V gene (reference sequence). In DNA form, the CDR3 reads TGTGCCAGCAGTTTGAGGGCTGCTAACTATGGCTACACCTTC. It specifies CASSLRAANYGYTF.

The V and J genes are TRBV15 and TRBJ2-1; 10 nucleotides align to TRBD2. The CDR3 covers 15 residues. Germline V gene lookup returns CDR1 LNHNV and CDR2 YYDKDF (reference sequence). V shed 5 bases, J shed 2 bases, and the junction held 3 bases outside the gene matches. The CDR3 is CATSLGLAAYNEQFF. DNA for the CDR3: TGTGCCACCAGCCTCGGACTAGCGGCCTACAATGAGCAGTTCTTC.

The chain links TRBV13 to TRBJ2-1, with 9 bases lining up with TRBD2. This CDR3 contains 16 residues. The V segment lost 3 bases and the J segment 9 bases; nucleotides outside the gene matches: 12. Per the germline V gene, CDR1 is PRHDT and CDR2 is FYEKMQ (reference sequence). The CDR3 reads CASSLATSGRGAEQFF. As DNA, the CDR3 is TGTGCCAGCAGCTTGGCCACTAGCGGGCGAGGAGCTGAGCAGTTCTTC.

The genes are TRBV10-3 and TRBJ2-7, with TRBD2 identical over 13 bases. Germline V CDR1 and CDR2: ENHRY, SYGVKD. The V and J ends lost 4 bases and 5 bases, in that order; junction bases with no gene match: 2. The CDR3 spans 14 residues. CDR3 in amino acids: CAISGTSGSHEQYF. The CDR3 bases are TGTGCCATCAGTGGGACTAGCGGGAGCCACGAGCAGTACTTC.

The chain employs TRBV5-1 and TRBJ2-3, with D possibly TRBD1 on 6 matching bases. The germline V gene encodes CDR1 SGHRS and CDR2 YFSETQ. The CDR3 is made up of 16 amino acids. V gave up 4 bases and J gave up 5 bases, with 20 bases separating them. The CDR3 loop is CASSLVGAGVKDTQYF. The DNA for the CDR3 is TGCGCCAGCAGCCTGGTCGGGGCAGGGGTTAAAGATACGCAGTATTTT.

The V and J genes are TRBV4-2 and TRBJ2-2; D is perhaps TRBD2 (10 bases). CDR1 LGHNA and CDR2 YNFKEQ come from the germline V gene. The V end was cut by 1 base, the J end by 8 bases, with 23 bases between. The CDR3 spans 18 residues. The CDR3 region has the DNA TGTGCCAGCAGCCAAGGGACAGGGGTTACTAGCGGGAAGGGGGAGCTGTTTTTT. Protein: CASSQGTGVTSGKGELFF.

The rearrangement joins TRBV7-2 to TRBJ1-6; 11 bases line up with TRBD1. Trimming cost V 6 bases and J 9 bases; bases outside gene matches: 4. The CDR3 covers 14 residues. Looked up from germline, CDR1 is SGHTA and CDR2 is FQGNSA. This CDR3 reads CASSGQGALSPLHF. Here the CDR3 DNA reads TGTGCCAGCAGTGGACAGGGGGCTCTTTCACCCCTCCACTTT.

V and J are TRBV10-3 and TRBJ2-7, with a weak D call TRBD2 (5 bases). The germline V gene encodes CDR1 ENHRY and CDR2 SYGVKD. This CDR3 contains 15 residues. V was trimmed by 4 bases and J by 2 bases, leaving 15 bases between them. Written as DNA, the CDR3 is TGTGCCATCAGTGGGGTCTCCGGGGTAACCTACGAGCAGTACTTC. It specifies CAISGVSGVTYEQYF.

V gene TRBV30 combines with J gene TRBJ2-1; no definite D call. There are 14 residues in the CDR3. Germline CDR1 and CDR2: GTSNPN and SVGIG (reference sequence). V lost 0 bases and J 10 bases, leaving 16 bases between the germline ends. The CDR3, as DNA: TGTGCCTGGAGTGTACCACCGCAGCGCCCGGAGCAGTTCTTC. Translation: CAWSVPPQRPEQFF.

The chain employs TRBV27 and TRBJ2-5; 9 bases map to TRBD1. This CDR3 comprises 15 residues. J was trimmed by 5 bases and V by 5 bases; bases with no gene match: 9. Per the germline V gene, CDR1 is MNHEY and CDR2 is SMNVEV (reference sequence). CDR3 amino acids: CASSPGTGSTETQYF. For the CDR3, the DNA is TGTGCCAGCAGTCCGGGGACAGGGAGTACGGAGACCCAGTACTTC.

The J gene is TRBJ2-1, the V gene TRBV6-1; D may be TRBD2 (6 bases). Germline CDR1 MNHNS, CDR2 SASEGT. The CDR3 is made up of 14 amino acids. V was trimmed by 3 bases and J by 6 bases, leaving 12 bases between them. The CDR3, as DNA: TGTGCCAGCAGTGAGGTCCGGGGGAGCAATGAGCAGTTCTTC. Protein: CASSEVRGSNEQFF.

This clone was observed once. This chain connects TRBV6-5 to TRBJ2-2, with 7 bases lining up with TRBD2. This CDR3 has 14 amino acids. Per the germline V gene, CDR1 is MNHEY and CDR2 is SVGAGI. The ends lost 6 bases at V and 7 bases at J; junction bases unmatched: 8. CDR3 sequence (DNA): TGTGCCAGCAGAACCGGGACTACTTACGGGGAGCTGTTTTTT. It translates to CASRTGTTYGELFF.

This clone was recorded once. This rearrangement joins TRBV4-2 to TRBJ2-2, with 7 positions matching TRBD1. V lost 4 bases and J lost 3; bases outside the gene matches: 5. The CDR3 has 15 residues. Germline lookup yields CDR1 LGHNA and CDR2 YNFKEQ. The CDR3 DNA follows: TGTGCCAGCAGCCCCGACAGGGTCGACACCGGGGAGCTGTTTTTT. Protein product: CASSPDRVDTGELFF.